The source of this T cell receptor (beta chain) is a study of blood T cell repertoires in COVID-19. Across 20 to 25 US areas, participants ranged in age from roughly 18 to 95 years. The CDR3 sequence is 15 residues long. With 2 bases clipped from V and 4 bases from J, the junction kept 5 bases outside the gene matches. CDR1 is MDHEN, CDR2 SYDVKM, per germline. TCRdb's copy holds only in-frame clones and misses some; the assay was immunoSEQ multiplex PCR. This table has about 200,000 clones, approximately 81% appearing once. Sequencing was done on a sample of PBMCs or T cells enriched from blood (not recorded which). The TCR comes from a man in his forties or fifties who had recovered from COVID-19. The chain uses TRBV28 and TRBJ2-7; 10 bases map to TRBD1. CDR3 in DNA: TGTGCCAGCAGTTTAAGGGACAGGGGTGGGTACGAGCAGTACTTC. Translating gives CASSLRDRGGYEQYF. Full variable domain (outside the CDR3, taken from reference TRBV28 and TRBJ2-7): DVKVTQSSRYLVKRTGEKVFLECVQDMDHENMFWYRQDPGLGLRLIYFSYDVKMKEKGDIPEGYSVSREKKERFSLILESASTNQTSMYLCASSLRDRGGYEQYFGPGTRLTVT.